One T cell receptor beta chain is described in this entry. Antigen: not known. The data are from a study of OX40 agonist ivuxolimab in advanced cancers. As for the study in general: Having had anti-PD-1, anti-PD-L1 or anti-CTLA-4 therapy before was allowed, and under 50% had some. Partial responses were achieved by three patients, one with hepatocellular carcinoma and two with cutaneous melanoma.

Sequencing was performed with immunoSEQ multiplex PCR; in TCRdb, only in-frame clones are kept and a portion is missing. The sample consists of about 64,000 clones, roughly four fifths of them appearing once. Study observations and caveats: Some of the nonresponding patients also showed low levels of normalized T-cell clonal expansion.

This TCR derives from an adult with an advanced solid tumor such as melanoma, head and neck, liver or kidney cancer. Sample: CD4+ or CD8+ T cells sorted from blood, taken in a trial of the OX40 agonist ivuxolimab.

Here the CDR3 DNA reads TGTGCCAGCAGTTACGGGGGTATGGAGACCCAGTACTTC. Encoded protein: CASSYGGMETQYF. The gene calls are TRBV6-6 and TRBJ2-5; D is possibly TRBD1 or TRBD2 (5 bases each). CDR3 length: 13 amino acids. Trimming removed 2 bases from V and 5 bases from J, with 9 bases in between. The germline gives CDR1 MNHNY, CDR2 SVGAGI (reference sequence).